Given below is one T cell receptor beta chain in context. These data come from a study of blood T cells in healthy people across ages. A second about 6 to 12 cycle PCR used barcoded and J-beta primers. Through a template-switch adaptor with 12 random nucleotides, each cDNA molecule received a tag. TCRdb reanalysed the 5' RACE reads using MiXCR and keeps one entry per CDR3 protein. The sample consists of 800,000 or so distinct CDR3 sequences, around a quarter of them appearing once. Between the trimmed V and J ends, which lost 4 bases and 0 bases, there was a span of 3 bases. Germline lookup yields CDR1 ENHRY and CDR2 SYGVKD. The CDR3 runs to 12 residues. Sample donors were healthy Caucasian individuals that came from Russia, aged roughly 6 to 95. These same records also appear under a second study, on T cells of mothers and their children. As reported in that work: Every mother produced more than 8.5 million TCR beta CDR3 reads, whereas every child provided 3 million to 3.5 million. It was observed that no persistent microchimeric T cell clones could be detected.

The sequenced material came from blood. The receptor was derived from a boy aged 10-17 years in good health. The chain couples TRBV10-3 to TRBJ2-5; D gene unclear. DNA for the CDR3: TGTGCCATCAGTGTGGACCAAGAGACCCAGTACTTC. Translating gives CAISVDQETQYF.